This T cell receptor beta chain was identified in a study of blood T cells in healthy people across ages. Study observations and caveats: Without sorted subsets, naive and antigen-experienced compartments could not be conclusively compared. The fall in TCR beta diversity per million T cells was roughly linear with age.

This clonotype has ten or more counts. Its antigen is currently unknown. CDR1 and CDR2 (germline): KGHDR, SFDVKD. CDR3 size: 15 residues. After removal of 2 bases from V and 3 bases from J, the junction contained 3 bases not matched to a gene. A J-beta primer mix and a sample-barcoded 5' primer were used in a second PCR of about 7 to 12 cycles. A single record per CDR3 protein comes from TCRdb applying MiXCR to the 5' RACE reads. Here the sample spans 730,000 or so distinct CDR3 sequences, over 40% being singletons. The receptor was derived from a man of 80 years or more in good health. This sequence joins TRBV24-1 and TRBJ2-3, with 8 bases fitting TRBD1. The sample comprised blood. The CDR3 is CATSDSGGATDTQYF. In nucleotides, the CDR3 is TGTGCCACCAGTGATTCAGGGGGCGCGACAGATACGCAGTATTTT.